The rows below give T cell receptor beta chains drawn from one sample of a study of T cell responses to AZD1222 COVID-19 vaccine. Generated by immunoSEQ multiplex PCR, the TCRdb table keeps only in-frame clones and is missing some. The table lists 90,000 to 100,000 clones, 88% of them singletons, with roughly an eighth in the top ten. This specimen was peripheral blood, taken 28 days after the second AZD1222 dose. These receptors originate from an adult who received the AZD1222 COVID-19 vaccine. CDR3s include the opening cysteine and the closing phenylalanine or tryptophan. A D gene is named only where the DNA matches it firmly.

d_call: NA; j_call: TRBJ2-4; v_call: TRBV7-9; cdr3_aa: CASSGPSRQELAKNIQYF; cdr3_nt: TGTGCCAGCAGCGGACCGAGTAGACAAGAGCTTGCCAAAAACATTCAGTACTTC
d_call: NA; j_call: TRBJ2-2; v_call: TRBV28; cdr3_aa: CASSFIAGIDTGELFF; cdr3_nt: TGTGCCAGCAGTTTTATCGCGGGAATAGACACCGGGGAGCTGTTTTTT
d_call: NA; j_call: TRBJ2-3; v_call: TRBV29-1; cdr3_aa: CSVETTTDTQYF; cdr3_nt: TGCAGCGTTGAAACGACCACAGATACGCAGTATTTT
d_call: NA; j_call: TRBJ1-3; v_call: TRBV20-1; cdr3_aa: CSAVKGNTIYF; cdr3_nt: TGCAGTGCGGTTAAGGGAAACACCATATATTTT
d_call: NA; j_call: TRBJ2-6; v_call: TRBV18; cdr3_aa: CASSPPNRASGANVLTF; cdr3_nt: TGTGCCAGCTCACCACCCAATAGGGCATCTGGGGCCAACGTCCTGACTTTC
d_call: NA; j_call: TRBJ1-5; v_call: TRBV2; cdr3_aa: CASRQSNQPQHF; cdr3_nt: TGTGCCAGCCGGCAAAGCAATCAGCCCCAGCATTTT
d_call: NA; j_call: TRBJ1-2; v_call: TRBV5-5; cdr3_aa: CASSLGRGENYGYTF; cdr3_nt: TGTGCCAGCAGCTTGGGCAGGGGTGAAAACTATGGCTACACCTTC
d_call: NA; j_call: TRBJ1-1; v_call: TRBV30; cdr3_aa: CAWRKYRANTEAFF; cdr3_nt: TGTGCCTGGAGGAAGTACAGAGCAAACACTGAAGCTTTCTTT
d_call: TRBD1; j_call: TRBJ2-4; v_call: TRBV5-1; cdr3_aa: CASSPGSRQGANIQYF; cdr3_nt: TGCGCCAGCAGCCCGGGGAGTCGCCAGGGGGCAAACATTCAGTACTTC
d_call: NA; j_call: TRBJ1-2; v_call: TRBV28; cdr3_aa: CASSGGTDYGYTF; cdr3_nt: TGTGCCAGCAGTGGGGGAACAGACTATGGCTACACCTTC
d_call: NA; j_call: TRBJ2-2; v_call: TRBV5-4; cdr3_aa: CASLERGAVPGELFF; cdr3_nt: TGTGCCAGCCTCGAAAGGGGGGCCGTCCCCGGGGAGCTGTTTTTT
d_call: NA; j_call: TRBJ2-3; v_call: TRBV2; cdr3_aa: CASTHQPDTQYF; cdr3_nt: TGTGCCAGCACCCACCAGCCAGATACGCAGTATTTT
d_call: NA; j_call: TRBJ1-6; v_call: TRBV5-4; cdr3_aa: CASSLVPPGAYNSPLHF; cdr3_nt: TGTGCCAGCAGCTTGGTCCCGCCGGGGGCCTATAATTCACCCCTCCACTTT
d_call: NA; j_call: TRBJ1-1; v_call: TRBV28; cdr3_aa: CASSFGILMNTEAFF; cdr3_nt: TGTGCCAGCAGTTTCGGGATCCTTATGAACACTGAAGCTTTCTTT
d_call: NA; j_call: TRBJ2-7; v_call: TRBV25-1; cdr3_aa: CASSEYSTSYEQYF; cdr3_nt: TGTGCCAGCAGTGAATATTCCACTTCCTACGAGCAGTACTTC